This T cell receptor (beta chain) emerged from a study of CD8+CD57+ T cells in acquired aplastic anemia. This clonotype appeared a few times. What it binds is not known. This CDR3 contains 16 residues. In germline, CDR1 is MNHEY, CDR2 SVGAGI. The V and J ends lost 4 bases and 6 bases respectively, with 20 bases between them. Individuals selected for sequencing had exhibited CD8+CD57+ cell expansion on flow cytometry. There were no patients without severe acquired aplastic anemia. A bead step enriched CD8+CD57+ cells and gave a mean 1.6 ug DNA. Genomic DNA constituted the template upon which TCR beta VDJ and CDR3 profiling was performed. TCRdb recomputed calls from the reads with MiXCR, one row per CDR3 protein. The sample includes about 20,000 distinct CDR3 sequences, 40% of them seen just once. Regarding the study as a whole: Levels of CD8+ Simpson's diversity were not significantly distinct in patients versus controls. Against the total CD4+ and CD8+ pools, patient CD8+CD57+ cells had lower diversity. Nearly 30 was the count of CD8+ CDR3 sequences that patients shared with controls.

Specimen: CD8+CD57+ T cells sorted from PBMCs. Subset here: bead-enriched CD8+CD57+ effector memory T cells from SAA patients. The sequence derives from a human donor with aplastic anemia. V is TRBV6-5 and J is TRBJ2-3; the D gene is possibly TRBD2 (7 bases). The CDR3 sequence is CASSSRGGSGGDTQYF. CDR3 bases: TGTGCCAGCAGTTCCCGGGGCGGGTCGGGGGGCGATACGCAGTATTTT.